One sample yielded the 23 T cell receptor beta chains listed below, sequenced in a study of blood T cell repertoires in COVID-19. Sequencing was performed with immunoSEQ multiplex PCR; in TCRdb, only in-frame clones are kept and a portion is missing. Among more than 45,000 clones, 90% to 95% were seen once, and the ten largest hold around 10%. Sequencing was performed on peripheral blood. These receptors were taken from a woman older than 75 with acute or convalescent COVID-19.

The CDR3 DNA sequence: TGTGCCAGCAGCGAAGATCTAGGCACTGAAGCTTTCTTT. Its protein is CASSEDLGTEAFF. This chain joins TRBV7-6 and TRBJ1-1; D remains ambiguous. The CDR3 loop spans 13 amino acids. Germline assignment: CDR1 SGHVS and CDR2 FNYEAQ. Trimming left V 5 bases short and J 4 bases short, with 11 bases between.

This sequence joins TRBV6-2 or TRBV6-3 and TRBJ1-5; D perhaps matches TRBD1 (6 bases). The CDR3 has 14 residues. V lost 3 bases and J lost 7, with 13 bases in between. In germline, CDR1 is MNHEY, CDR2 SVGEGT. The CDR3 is CASSYWGREQPQHF. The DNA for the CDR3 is TGTGCCAGCAGTTATTGGGGGCGAGAGCAGCCCCAGCATTTT.

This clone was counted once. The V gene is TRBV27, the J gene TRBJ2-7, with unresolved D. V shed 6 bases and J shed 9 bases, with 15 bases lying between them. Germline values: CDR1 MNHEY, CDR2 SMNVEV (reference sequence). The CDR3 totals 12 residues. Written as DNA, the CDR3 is TGTGCCAGCAGCAAATGGCCCGTGGCGCAGTACTTC. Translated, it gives CASSKWPVAQYF.

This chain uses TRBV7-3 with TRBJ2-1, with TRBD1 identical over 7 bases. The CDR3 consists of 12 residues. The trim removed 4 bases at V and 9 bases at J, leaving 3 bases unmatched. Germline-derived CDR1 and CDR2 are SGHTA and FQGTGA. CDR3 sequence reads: CASSSTGFEQFF. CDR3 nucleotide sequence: TGTGCCAGCAGCTCGACAGGGTTTGAGCAGTTCTTC.

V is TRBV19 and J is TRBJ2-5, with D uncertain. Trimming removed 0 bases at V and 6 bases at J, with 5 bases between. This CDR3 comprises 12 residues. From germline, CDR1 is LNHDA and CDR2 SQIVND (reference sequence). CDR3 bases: TGTGCCAGTAGTATAGACTATAAGACCCAGTACTTC. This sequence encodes CASSIDYKTQYF. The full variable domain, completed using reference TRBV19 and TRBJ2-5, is DGGITQSPKYLFRKEGQNVTLSCEQNLNHDAMYWYRQDPGQGLRLIYYSQIVNDFQKGDIAEGYSVSREKKESFPLTVTSAQKNPTAFYLCASSIDYKTQYFGPGTRLLVL.

This CDR3 is CASSPPGTGRYEQYF. The CDR3 nucleotides read TGTGCCAGCAGCCCACCCGGGACAGGCCGCTACGAGCAGTACTTC. J is TRBJ2-7 and V is TRBV6-2 or TRBV6-3; 8 nucleotides match TRBD1. The germline CDR1 and CDR2 sequences are MNHEY and SVGEGT. Losses at the gene ends were 6 bases for V and 3 bases for J; bases not matched to a gene: 10. This CDR3 contains 15 residues.

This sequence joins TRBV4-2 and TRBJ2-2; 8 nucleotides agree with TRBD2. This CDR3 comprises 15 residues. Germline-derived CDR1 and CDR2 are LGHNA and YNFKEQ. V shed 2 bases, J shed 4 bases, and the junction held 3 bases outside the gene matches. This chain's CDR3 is CASSQTAGVTGELFF. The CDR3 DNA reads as TGTGCCAGCAGCCAAACAGCGGGAGTCACCGGGGAGCTGTTTTTT.

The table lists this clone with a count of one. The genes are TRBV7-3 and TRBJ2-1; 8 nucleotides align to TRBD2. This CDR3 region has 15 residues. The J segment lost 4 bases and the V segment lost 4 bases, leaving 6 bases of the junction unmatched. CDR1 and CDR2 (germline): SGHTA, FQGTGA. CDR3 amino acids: CASSSTSGGYNEQFF. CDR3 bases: TGTGCCAGCAGCTCCACTAGCGGAGGTTACAATGAGCAGTTCTTC.

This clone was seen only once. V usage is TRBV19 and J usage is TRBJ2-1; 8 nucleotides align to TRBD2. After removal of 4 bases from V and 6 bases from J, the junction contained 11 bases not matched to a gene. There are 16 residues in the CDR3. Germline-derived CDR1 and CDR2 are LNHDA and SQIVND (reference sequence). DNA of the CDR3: TGTGCCAGTAGTAACCCAGCGGGAGAGTCCGCCAATGAGCAGTTCTTC. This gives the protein CASSNPAGESANEQFF.

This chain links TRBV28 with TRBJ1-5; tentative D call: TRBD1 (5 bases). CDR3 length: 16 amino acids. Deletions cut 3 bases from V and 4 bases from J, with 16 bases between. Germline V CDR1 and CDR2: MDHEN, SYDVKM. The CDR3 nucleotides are TGTGCCAGCAGTTTCACGACAAGGGGAAGGAATCAGCCCCAGCATTTT. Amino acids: CASSFTTRGRNQPQHF.

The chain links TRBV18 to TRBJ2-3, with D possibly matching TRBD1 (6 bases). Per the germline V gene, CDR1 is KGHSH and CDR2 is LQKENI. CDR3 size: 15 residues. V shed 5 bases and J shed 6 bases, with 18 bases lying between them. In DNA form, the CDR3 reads TGTGCCAGCTCATTCACAGGGCTGGGTGCGGATACGCAGTATTTT. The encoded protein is CASSFTGLGADTQYF.

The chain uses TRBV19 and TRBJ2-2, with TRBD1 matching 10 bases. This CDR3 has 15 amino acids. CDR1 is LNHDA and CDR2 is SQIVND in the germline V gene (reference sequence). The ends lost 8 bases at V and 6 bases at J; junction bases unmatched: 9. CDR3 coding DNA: TGTGCCAGTCTACGGACAGGGGGTTTGTCCGGGGAGCTGTTTTTT. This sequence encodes CASLRTGGLSGELFF.

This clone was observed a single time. CDR3 loop: CATSRDWSGLAGGSVEQYF. The DNA for the CDR3 is TGTGCCACCAGCAGAGATTGGTCGGGGCTAGCGGGAGGGAGTGTGGAGCAGTACTTC. This chain connects TRBV15 to TRBJ2-7; 12 bases line up with TRBD2. The CDR3 covers 19 residues. V was clipped by 0 bases and J by 7 bases; unmatched bases: 16. In germline, CDR1 is LNHNV, CDR2 YYDKDF (reference sequence).

The CDR3 region is CASRPSGRTTGELFF. In DNA form, the CDR3 reads TGTGCCAGTAGGCCTAGCGGGAGGACCACCGGGGAGCTGTTTTTT. V and J are TRBV19 and TRBJ2-2; 11 bases are a match to TRBD2. CDR3 length equals 15 residues. With V trimmed by 6 bases and J by 4 bases, 4 bases remained unmatched. Per germline, CDR1 LNHDA and CDR2 SQIVND (reference sequence).

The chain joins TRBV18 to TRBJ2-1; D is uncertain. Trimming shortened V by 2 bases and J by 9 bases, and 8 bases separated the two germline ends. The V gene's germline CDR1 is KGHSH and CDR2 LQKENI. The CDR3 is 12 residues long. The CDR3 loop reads CASSPNLIEQFF. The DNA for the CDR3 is TGTGCCAGCTCACCAAATCTAATTGAGCAGTTCTTC.

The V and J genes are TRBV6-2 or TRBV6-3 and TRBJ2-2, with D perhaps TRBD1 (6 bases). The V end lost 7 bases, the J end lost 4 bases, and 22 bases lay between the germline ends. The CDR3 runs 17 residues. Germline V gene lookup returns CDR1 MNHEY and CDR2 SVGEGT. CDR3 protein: CASTPVRGGRLTGELFF. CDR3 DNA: TGTGCCAGCACCCCAGTGAGAGGGGGTAGGCTCACCGGGGAGCTGTTTTTT.

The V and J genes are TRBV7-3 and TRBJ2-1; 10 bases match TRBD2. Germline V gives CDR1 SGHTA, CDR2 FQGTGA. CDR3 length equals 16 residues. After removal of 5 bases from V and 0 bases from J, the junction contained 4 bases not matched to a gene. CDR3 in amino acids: CASSISGGSSYNEQFF. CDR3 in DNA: TGTGCCAGCAGCATTAGCGGGGGGAGCTCCTACAATGAGCAGTTCTTC.

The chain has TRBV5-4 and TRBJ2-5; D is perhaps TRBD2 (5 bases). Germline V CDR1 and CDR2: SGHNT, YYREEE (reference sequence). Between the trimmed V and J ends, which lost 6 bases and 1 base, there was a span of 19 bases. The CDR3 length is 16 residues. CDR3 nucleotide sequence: TGTGCCAGCACCCCCTACGGGGTCGGGGTCCAAGAGACCCAGTACTTC. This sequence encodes CASTPYGVGVQETQYF.

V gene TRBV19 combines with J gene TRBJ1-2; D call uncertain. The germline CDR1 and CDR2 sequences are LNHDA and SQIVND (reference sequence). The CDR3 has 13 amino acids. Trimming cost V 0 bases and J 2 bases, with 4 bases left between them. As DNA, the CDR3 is TGTGCCAGTAGTATAGAATTAAACTATGGCTACACCTTC. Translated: CASSIELNYGYTF.

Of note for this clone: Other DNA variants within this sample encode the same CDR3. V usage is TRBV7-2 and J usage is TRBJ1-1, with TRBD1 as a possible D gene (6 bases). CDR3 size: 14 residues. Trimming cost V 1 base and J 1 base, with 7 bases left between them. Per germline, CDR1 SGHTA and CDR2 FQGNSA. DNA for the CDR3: TGTGCCAGCAGCTTAGGGGGGCCGAACACTGAAGCTTTCTTT. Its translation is CASSLGGPNTEAFF. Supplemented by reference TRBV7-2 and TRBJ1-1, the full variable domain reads GAGVSQSPSNKVTEKGKDVELRCDPISGHTALYWYRQSLGQGLEFLIYFQGNSAPDKSGLPSDRFSAERTGGSVSTLTIQRTQQEDSAVYLCASSLGGPNTEAFFGQGTRLTVV.

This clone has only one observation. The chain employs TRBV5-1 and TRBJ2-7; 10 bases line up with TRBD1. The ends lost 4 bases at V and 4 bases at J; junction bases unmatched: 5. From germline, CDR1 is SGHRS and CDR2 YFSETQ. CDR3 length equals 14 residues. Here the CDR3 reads CASSRDRGPYEQYF. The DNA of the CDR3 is TGCGCCAGCAGCCGCGACAGGGGGCCTTACGAGCAGTACTTC.

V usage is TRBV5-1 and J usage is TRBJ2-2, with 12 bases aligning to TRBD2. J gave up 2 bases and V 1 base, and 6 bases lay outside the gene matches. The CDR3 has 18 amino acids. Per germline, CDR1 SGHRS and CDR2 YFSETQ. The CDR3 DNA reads TGCGCCAGCAGCTTGCTGTCTAGCGGGAGGGTTAACACCGGGGAGCTGTTTTTT. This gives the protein CASSLLSSGRVNTGELFF. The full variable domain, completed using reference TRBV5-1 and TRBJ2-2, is KAGVTQTPRYLIKTRGQQVTLSCSPISGHRSVSWYQQTPGQGLQFLFEYFSETQRNKGNFPGRFSGRQFSNSRSEMNVSTLELGDSALYLCASSLLSSGRVNTGELFFGEGSRLTVL.

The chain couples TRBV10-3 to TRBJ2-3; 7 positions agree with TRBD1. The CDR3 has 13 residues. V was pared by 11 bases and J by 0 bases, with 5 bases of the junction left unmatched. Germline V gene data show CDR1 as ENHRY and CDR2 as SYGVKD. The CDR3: CAVKGASTDTQYF. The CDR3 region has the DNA TGTGCCGTAAAGGGGGCCAGCACAGATACGCAGTATTTT.